These T cell receptor beta chains were read from a single sample in a study of neurological immune-mediated disorders. One entry per CDR3 protein, called by TCRdb with MiXCR from the 5' RACE reads. Of approximately 32,000 distinct CDR3 sequences listed, roughly 7.3% are singletons. Material for sequencing was PBMCs. The receptors were gathered from a woman in her thirties or forties in good health. Each CDR3 is given with its conserved first and last residue. D genes are given only for firm matches. Clone size reads once, few, many, or a class if the clone is expanded.

V gene,J gene,D gene,clone size,CDR3 protein,CDR3 DNA
TRBV5-1,TRBJ1-1,NA,medium-sized,CASSGTQGNTEAFF,TGCGCCAGCAGCGGCACGCAGGGAAACACTGAAGCTTTCTTT
TRBV12-3/TRBV12-4,TRBJ2-2,TRBD1,many,CASSFGTATGELFF,TGTGCCAGCAGTTTCGGGACAGCAACCGGGGAGCTGTTTTTT
TRBV29-1,TRBJ2-2,NA,many,CSARGNTGELFF,TGCAGCGCGCGGGGCAACACCGGGGAGCTGTTTTTT
TRBV5-1,TRBJ2-5,TRBD1,many,CASSWDRVGIETQYF,TGCGCCAGCAGCTGGGACAGGGTAGGGATAGAGACCCAGTACTTC
TRBV12-3/TRBV12-4,TRBJ1-3,NA,many,CASSFGGTNSGNTIYF,TGTGCCAGCAGTTTTGGGGGGACAAACTCTGGAAACACCATATATTTT
TRBV10-3,TRBJ2-2,NA,many,CASGGNTGELFF,TGTGCCTCCGGGGGTAACACCGGGGAGCTGTTTTTT
TRBV20-1,TRBJ2-1,NA,many,CSARQSRGDEQFF,TGCAGTGCTAGGCAGTCCAGGGGGGATGAGCAGTTCTTC
TRBV20-1,TRBJ2-7,TRBD2,many,CSARGLAGVQQYF,TGCAGTGCCAGAGGACTAGCGGGAGTTCAGCAGTACTTC
TRBV20-1,TRBJ1-1,NA,many,CSARDIGGAKSQAFF,TGCAGTGCTAGAGATATAGGGGGGGCGAAGTCGCAAGCTTTCTTT
TRBV5-6,TRBJ2-4,NA,few,CASSWALGQGEYIQYF,TGTGCCAGCAGCTGGGCCCTGGGGCAGGGAGAATACATTCAGTACTTC
TRBV4-2,TRBJ1-5,NA,few,CASSQDLEAQPQHF,TGTGCCAGCAGCCAAGACCTGGAGGCACAGCCCCAGCATTTT
TRBV5-1,TRBJ2-1,NA,many,CASSNLDGGLDEQFF,TGCGCCAGCAGTAACCTGGACGGGGGGCTGGATGAGCAGTTCTTC
TRBV27,TRBJ2-6,TRBD1,many,CASSYQGAGANVLTF,TGTGCCAGCAGTTACCAGGGGGCTGGGGCCAACGTCCTGACTTTC